This section outlines one T cell receptor beta chain sequence together with its context. The data were obtained in a study of OX40 agonist ivuxolimab in advanced cancers. The data were produced by immunoSEQ multiplex PCR, yet TCRdb's version contains in-frame clones alone and is incomplete. Of some 70,000 clones listed, around 90% were seen once; the top ten hold about 0.33%. The CDR3 runs 13 residues. The V end was cut by 6 bases, the J end by 1 base, with 7 bases between. The germline gives CDR1 ENHRY, CDR2 SYGVKD. Exclusion of a patient followed from autoimmune disease history or systemic immunosuppression.

The source material was CD4+ or CD8+ T cells sorted from blood, sampled in a trial of the OX40 agonist ivuxolimab. V and J are TRBV10-3 and TRBJ1-5; no clear D gene. This receptor was identified in an adult with an advanced solid tumor such as melanoma, head and neck, liver or kidney cancer. The CDR3 loop is CAISDISNQPQHF. The CDR3 nucleotides read TGTGCCATCAGCGACATAAGCAATCAGCCCCAGCATTTT.